The T cell receptor beta chain under discussion was sequenced for a study of cytomegalovirus exposure and HLA in healthy donors. The donors (healthy individuals) were bone marrow donors. Study-level points and caveats: For most subjects, TCR beta sequences were reported to predict HLA-A and HLA-B alleles with accuracy.

As regards this clone: Its target is unknown.

In the PCR, 60 Vbeta and 13 Jbeta primers were used. TCRdb keeps only in-frame clones here, not all; method: immunoSEQ multiplex PCR. This table has roughly 130,000 clones, roughly 74% appearing once. The CDR3 totals 17 residues. Looked up from germline, CDR1 is SGDLS and CDR2 is YYNGEE. J lost 9 bases, V lost 0 bases, and 13 bases had no gene match. This receptor was taken from a man aged 35-49 years in good health and CMV-seropositive. The genes are TRBV9 and TRBJ2-1, with 9 bases identical to TRBD2. Material: PBMCs. CDR3 bases: TGTGCCAGCAGCGTAGCGCGGGGTAGCGGGAGTTTTGTTGAGCAGTTCTTC. Translated, it gives CASSVARGSGSFVEQFF. Variable domain in full (rest from reference TRBV9 and TRBJ2-1): DSGVTQTPKHLITATGQRVTLRCSPRSGDLSVYWYQQSLDQGLQFLIQYYNGEERAKGNILERFSAQQFPDLHSELNLSSLELGDSALYFCASSVARGSGSFVEQFFGPGTRLTVL.